This TCR beta chain emerged from a study of molecular identifiers for immune sequencing clone quantification. Each CDR3 protein is one row after TCRdb ran MiXCR on the PCR reads. There are around 320,000 distinct CDR3 sequences in the sample; roughly 24% occur only once, and 0.74% lies in the top ten. The sample holds many counts of this clonotype. This CDR3 comprises 16 residues. Germline V gene lookup returns CDR1 SGHTA and CDR2 FQGNSA. V lost 5 bases, J lost 6 bases, and 12 bases stayed unmatched. Sequencing was done on a sample of naive CD8+ T cells from blood, with Jurkat cell RNA spiked in. Subset noted: FACS-sorted CD8+CD4-CCR7+CD45RA+ naive T cells. J is TRBJ2-5 and V is TRBV7-2; 10 bases line up with TRBD1. The clonotype was recovered from a human donor in good health. Some libraries in this study had Jurkat cell RNA spiked in. The CDR3 reads CASSPLGTGAGKTQYF. CDR3 in DNA: TGTGCCAGCAGCCCTCTAGGGACAGGGGCAGGGAAGACCCAGTACTTC.